Listed below are T cell receptor beta chains from one sample, sequenced in a study of blood T cell repertoires in COVID-19. The assay was immunoSEQ multiplex PCR, and TCRdb's table has in-frame clones only and misses some. Of about 87,000 clones listed, around 80% are singletons. Material: peripheral blood. These receptors were obtained from a woman older than 75 with active or convalescent COVID-19. CDR3s include the opening cysteine and the closing phenylalanine or tryptophan. D genes are given only for firm matches. A clone size is listed for some rows: how often the clone was seen (once, few, many), or a class if it is expanded.

clone size,CDR3 length,D gene,J gene,V gene,CDR3 protein,CDR3 DNA
NA,14,NA,TRBJ2-3,TRBV5-1,CASSWGASTDTQYF,TGCGCCAGCAGCTGGGGAGCTAGCACAGATACGCAGTATTTT
NA,15,TRBD1,TRBJ1-2,TRBV19,CASSTVSGTVSGYTF,TGTGCCAGTAGTACCGTATCCGGGACAGTCAGCGGCTACACCTTC
NA,14,NA,TRBJ1-2,TRBV19,CASSQGPTDYGYTF,TGTGCCAGTAGTCAGGGCCCAACGGACTATGGCTACACCTTC
NA,15,NA,TRBJ1-5,TRBV7-9,CASSLATHSNQPQHF,TGTGCCAGCAGCTTAGCTACACATAGCAATCAGCCCCAGCATTTT
NA,15,TRBD1,TRBJ2-7,TRBV10-3,CAISDSGQGRYEQYF,TGTGCCATCAGTGATTCGGGACAGGGACGCTACGAGCAGTACTTC
NA,13,NA,TRBJ1-2,TRBV7-2,CASSLTRGDGYTF,TGTGCCAGCAGCTTGACCAGGGGTGATGGCTACACCTTC
NA,17,TRBD2,TRBJ2-3,TRBV27,CASTRGGLAGRTDTQYF,TGTGCCAGCACCCGAGGAGGGCTAGCGGGCCGCACAGATACGCAGTATTTT
NA,13,TRBD2,TRBJ2-5,TRBV29-1,CSVEDVAGETQYF,TGCAGCGTTGAGGACGTAGCGGGGGAGACCCAGTACTTC
NA,15,NA,TRBJ1-3,TRBV30,CAWSSASRGSDTIYF,TGTGCCTGGAGTTCGGCATCGCGGGGGTCGGACACCATATATTTT
few,13,NA,TRBJ1-1,TRBV7-3,CASSSIGGTEAFF,TGTGCCAGCAGCTCTATCGGGGGCACTGAAGCTTTCTTT
NA,13,TRBD1,TRBJ2-7,TRBV7-9,CASRPQGTNEQYF,TGTGCCAGCAGACCACAGGGGACCAACGAGCAGTACTTC
NA,17,NA,TRBJ2-1,TRBV6-2/TRBV6-3,CASSYQLAGGSYNEQFF,TGTGCCAGCAGTTACCAACTAGCTGGGGGCTCCTACAATGAGCAGTTCTTC
NA,13,NA,TRBJ2-3,TRBV5-4,CASSLLPTDTQYF,TGTGCCAGCAGCTTGCTACCCACAGATACGCAGTATTTT
NA,14,NA,TRBJ2-1,TRBV18,CASSPRSAYNEQFF,TGTGCCAGCTCACCACGCTCAGCCTACAATGAGCAGTTCTTC
NA,16,TRBD2,TRBJ2-3,TRBV5-1,CASSSTGGNARNTQYF,TGCGCCAGCAGCTCCACCGGGGGGAACGCACGGAATACGCAGTATTTT
NA,16,TRBD1,TRBJ1-3,TRBV30,CAWTGQGSLSGNTIYF,TGTGCCTGGACGGGACAGGGCTCACTCTCTGGAAACACCATATATTTT
NA,15,NA,TRBJ2-3,TRBV7-2,CASSATGVGTDTQYF,TGTGCCAGCAGCGCTACAGGTGTAGGCACAGATACGCAGTATTTT
NA,15,NA,TRBJ2-6,TRBV2,CASSEQTPRANVLTF,TGTGCCAGCAGTGAACAGACTCCCCGCGCCAACGTCCTGACTTTC
NA,13,NA,TRBJ1-2,TRBV2,CASKGDGNYGYTF,TGTGCCAGCAAGGGGGACGGTAACTATGGCTACACCTTC
NA,16,TRBD2,TRBJ2-6,TRBV28,CASSLIAGSGANVLTF,TGTGCCAGCAGTTTAATAGCGGGTTCTGGGGCCAACGTCCTGACTTTC
NA,14,NA,TRBJ2-3,TRBV7-2,CASSLALGSGVQYF,TGTGCCAGCAGCTTAGCGCTAGGGTCCGGGGTGCAGTATTTT
once,14,TRBD2,TRBJ2-4,TRBV19,CASTPAGVGGIQYF,TGTGCCAGTACCCCAGCGGGAGTGGGGGGCATTCAGTACTTC
NA,14,NA,TRBJ2-1,TRBV30,CAWSVFGGGAEQFF,TGTGCCTGGAGTGTATTCGGTGGGGGCGCTGAGCAGTTCTTC
NA,14,NA,TRBJ1-3,TRBV7-8,CASSFPGSGNTIYF,TGTGCCAGCAGCTTTCCCGGGTCGGGAAACACCATATATTTT
few,16,TRBD2,TRBJ2-1,TRBV19,CASSIGTSGRKNEQFF,TGTGCCAGTAGTATAGGGACTAGCGGGAGAAAGAATGAGCAGTTCTTC
NA,17,TRBD2,TRBJ2-7,TRBV4-3,CASSQDRGSGVAYEQYF,TGCGCCAGCAGCCAAGATCGGGGTAGCGGGGTAGCCTACGAGCAGTACTTC